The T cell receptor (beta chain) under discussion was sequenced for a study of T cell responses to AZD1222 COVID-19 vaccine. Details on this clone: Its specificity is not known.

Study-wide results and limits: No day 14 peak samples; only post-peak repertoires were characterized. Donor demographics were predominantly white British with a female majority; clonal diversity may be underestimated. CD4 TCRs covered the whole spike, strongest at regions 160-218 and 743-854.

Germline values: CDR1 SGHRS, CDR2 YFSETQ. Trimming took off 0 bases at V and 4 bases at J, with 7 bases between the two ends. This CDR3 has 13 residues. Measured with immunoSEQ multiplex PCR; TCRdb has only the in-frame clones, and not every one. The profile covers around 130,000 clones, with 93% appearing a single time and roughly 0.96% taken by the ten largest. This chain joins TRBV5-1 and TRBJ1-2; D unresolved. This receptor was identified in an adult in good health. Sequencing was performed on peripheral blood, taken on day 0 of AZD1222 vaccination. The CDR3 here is CASSLGATYGYTF. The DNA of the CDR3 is TGCGCCAGCAGCTTGGGGGCGACCTATGGCTACACCTTC.